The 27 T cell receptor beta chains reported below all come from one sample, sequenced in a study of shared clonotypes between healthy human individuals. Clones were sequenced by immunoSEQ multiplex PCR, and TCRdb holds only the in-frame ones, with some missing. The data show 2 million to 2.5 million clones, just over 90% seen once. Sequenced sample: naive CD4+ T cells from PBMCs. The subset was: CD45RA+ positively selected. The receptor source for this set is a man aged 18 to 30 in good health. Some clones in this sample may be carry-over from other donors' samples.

The DNA for the CDR3 is TGTGCCAGTAGTAGTGAGGGTAGCGGGAGGGTCACAGATACGCAGTATTTT. Amino acid sequence: CASSSEGSGRVTDTQYF. The chain employs TRBV19 and TRBJ2-3; TRBD2 agrees at 11 bases. This CDR3 spans 17 amino acids. Germline assignment: CDR1 LNHDA and CDR2 SQIVND (reference sequence). V dropped 4 bases and J dropped 2; count of bases not matched to a gene: 8.

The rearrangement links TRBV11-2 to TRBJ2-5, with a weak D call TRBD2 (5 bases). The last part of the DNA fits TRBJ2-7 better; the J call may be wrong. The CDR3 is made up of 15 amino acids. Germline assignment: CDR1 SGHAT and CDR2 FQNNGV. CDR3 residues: CASSLRGGSPDEQYF. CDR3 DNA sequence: TGTGCCAGCAGCTTACGTGGAGGAAGCCCCGACGAGCAGTACTTC.

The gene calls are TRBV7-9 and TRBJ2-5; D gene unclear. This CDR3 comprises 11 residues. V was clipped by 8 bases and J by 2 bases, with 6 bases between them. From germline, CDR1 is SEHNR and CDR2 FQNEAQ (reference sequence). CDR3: CASAGQETQYF. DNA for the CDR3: TGTGCCAGCGCCGGGCAAGAGACCCAGTACTTC.

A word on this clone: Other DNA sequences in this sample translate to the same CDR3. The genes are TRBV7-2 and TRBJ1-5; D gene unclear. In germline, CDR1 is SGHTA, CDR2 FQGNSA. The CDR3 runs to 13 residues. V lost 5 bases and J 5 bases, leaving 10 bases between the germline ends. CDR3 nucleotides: TGTGCCAGCAGCCCTAGGAGGGATCAGCCCCAGCATTTT. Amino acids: CASSPRRDQPQHF.

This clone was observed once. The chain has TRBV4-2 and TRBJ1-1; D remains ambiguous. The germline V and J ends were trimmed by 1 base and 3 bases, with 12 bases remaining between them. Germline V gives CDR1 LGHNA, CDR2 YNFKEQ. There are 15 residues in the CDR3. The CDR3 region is CASSQVPPYYTEAFF. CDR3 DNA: TGTGCCAGCAGCCAAGTCCCCCCTTATTACACTGAAGCTTTCTTT.

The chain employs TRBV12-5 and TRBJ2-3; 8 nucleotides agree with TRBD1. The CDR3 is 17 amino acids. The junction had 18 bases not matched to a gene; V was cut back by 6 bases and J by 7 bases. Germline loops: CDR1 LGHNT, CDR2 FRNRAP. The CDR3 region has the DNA TGTGCTAGTGGGCAACCCGCCGGGACAGGCGACGTGAATACGCAGTATTTT. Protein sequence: CASGQPAGTGDVNTQYF.

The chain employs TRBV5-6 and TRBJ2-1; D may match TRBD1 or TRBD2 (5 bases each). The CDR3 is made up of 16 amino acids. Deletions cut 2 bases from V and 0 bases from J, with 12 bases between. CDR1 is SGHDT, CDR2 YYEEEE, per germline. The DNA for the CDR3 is TGTGCCAGCAGCTTTGGGACCTTCGGCTCCTACAATGAGCAGTTCTTC. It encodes CASSFGTFGSYNEQFF.

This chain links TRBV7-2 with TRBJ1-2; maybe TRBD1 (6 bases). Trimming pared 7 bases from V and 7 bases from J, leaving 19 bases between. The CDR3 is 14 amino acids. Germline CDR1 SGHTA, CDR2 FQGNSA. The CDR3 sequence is CASNPLGGAFGYTF. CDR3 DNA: TGTGCCAGCAACCCGCTTGGGGGCGCGTTTGGCTACACCTTC.

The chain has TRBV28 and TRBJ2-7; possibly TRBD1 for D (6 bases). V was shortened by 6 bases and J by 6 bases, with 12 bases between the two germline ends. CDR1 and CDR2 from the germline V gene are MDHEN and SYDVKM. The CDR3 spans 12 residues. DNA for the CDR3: TGTGCCAGCAGGGGCAGGGGTAGCGAGCAGTACTTC. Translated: CASRGRGSEQYF.

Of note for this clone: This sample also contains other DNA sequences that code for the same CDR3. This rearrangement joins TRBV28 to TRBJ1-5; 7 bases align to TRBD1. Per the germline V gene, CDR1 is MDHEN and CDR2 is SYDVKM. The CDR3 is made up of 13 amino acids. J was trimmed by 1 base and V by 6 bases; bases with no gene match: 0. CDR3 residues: CASRTGSNQPQHF. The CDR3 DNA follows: TGTGCCAGCAGGACAGGGAGCAATCAGCCCCAGCATTTT. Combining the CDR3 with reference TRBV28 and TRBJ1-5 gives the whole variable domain DVKVTQSSRYLVKRTGEKVFLECVQDMDHENMFWYRQDPGLGLRLIYFSYDVKMKEKGDIPEGYSVSREKKERFSLILESASTNQTSMYLCASRTGSNQPQHFGDGTRLSIL.

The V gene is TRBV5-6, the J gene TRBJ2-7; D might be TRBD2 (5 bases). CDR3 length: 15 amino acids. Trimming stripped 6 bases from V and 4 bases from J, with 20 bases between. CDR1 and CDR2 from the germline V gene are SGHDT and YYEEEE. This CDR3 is CASTSGAGGFYEQYF. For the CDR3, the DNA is TGTGCCAGCACCAGTGGCGCCGGCGGGTTTTACGAGCAGTACTTC.

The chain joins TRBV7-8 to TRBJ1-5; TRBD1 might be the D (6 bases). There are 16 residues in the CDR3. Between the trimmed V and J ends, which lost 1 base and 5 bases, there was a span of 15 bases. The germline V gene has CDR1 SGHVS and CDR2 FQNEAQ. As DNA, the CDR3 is TGTGCCAGCAGCTTAGGAACAGGGACGCGGGATCAGCCCCAGCATTTT. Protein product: CASSLGTGTRDQPQHF.

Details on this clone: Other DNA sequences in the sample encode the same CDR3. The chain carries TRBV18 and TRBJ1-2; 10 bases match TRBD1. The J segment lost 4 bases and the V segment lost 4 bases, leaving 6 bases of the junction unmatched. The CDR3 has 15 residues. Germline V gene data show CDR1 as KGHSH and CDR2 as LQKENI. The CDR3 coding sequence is TGTGCCAGCTCACTCGGACAGGGGGGTGCCTATGGCTACACCTTC. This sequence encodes CASSLGQGGAYGYTF.

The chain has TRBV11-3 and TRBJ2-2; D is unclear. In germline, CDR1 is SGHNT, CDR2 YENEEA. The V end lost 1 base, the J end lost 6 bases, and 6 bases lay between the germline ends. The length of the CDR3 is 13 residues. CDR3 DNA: TGTGCCAGCAGCTTAGCGTTAGCCGGGGAGCTGTTTTTT. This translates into CASSLALAGELFF.

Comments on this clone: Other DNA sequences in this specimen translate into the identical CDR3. The CDR3 DNA sequence: TGTGCCAGCTCACCGGGACAGGGGAACTACGAGCAGTACTTC. Protein: CASSPGQGNYEQYF. The chain combines TRBV18 with TRBJ2-7, with 10 bases matching TRBD1. V was clipped by 3 bases and J by 3 bases; unmatched bases: 2. Looked up from germline, CDR1 is KGHSH and CDR2 is LQKENI. This CDR3 contains 14 residues. Looking up the rest from reference TRBV18 and TRBJ2-7 gives the full variable domain: NAGVMQNPRHLVRRRGQEARLRCSPMKGHSHVYWYRQLPEEGLKFMVYLQKENIIDESGMPKERFSAEFPKEGPSILRIQQVVRGDSAAYFCASSPGQGNYEQYFGPGTRLTVT.

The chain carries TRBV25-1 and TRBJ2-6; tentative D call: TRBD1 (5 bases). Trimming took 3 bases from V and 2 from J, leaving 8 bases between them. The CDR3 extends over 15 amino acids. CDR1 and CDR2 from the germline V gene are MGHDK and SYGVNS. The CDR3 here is CASSDQGAGANVLTF. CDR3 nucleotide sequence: TGTGCCAGCAGTGATCAGGGTGCTGGGGCCAACGTCCTGACTTTC.

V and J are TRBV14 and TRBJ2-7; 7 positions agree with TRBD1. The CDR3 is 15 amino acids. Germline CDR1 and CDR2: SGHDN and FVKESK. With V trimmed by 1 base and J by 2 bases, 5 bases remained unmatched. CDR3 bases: TGTGCCAGCAGCCAAGGAAGCAGGGGGACCTACGAGCAGTACTTC. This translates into CASSQGSRGTYEQYF.

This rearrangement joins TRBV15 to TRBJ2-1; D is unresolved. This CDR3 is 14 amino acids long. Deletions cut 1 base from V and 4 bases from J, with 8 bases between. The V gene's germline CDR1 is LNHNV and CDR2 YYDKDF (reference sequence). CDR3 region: CATSRATNYNEQFF. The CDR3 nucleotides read TGTGCCACCAGCAGAGCCACGAATTACAATGAGCAGTTCTTC.

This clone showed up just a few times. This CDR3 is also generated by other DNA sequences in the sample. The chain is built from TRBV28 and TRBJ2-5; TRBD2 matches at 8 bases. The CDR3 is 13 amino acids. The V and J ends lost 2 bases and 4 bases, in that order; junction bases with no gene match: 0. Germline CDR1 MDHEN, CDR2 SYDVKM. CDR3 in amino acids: CASSLAGGETQYF. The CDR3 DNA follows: TGTGCCAGCAGTTTAGCGGGAGGAGAGACCCAGTACTTC.

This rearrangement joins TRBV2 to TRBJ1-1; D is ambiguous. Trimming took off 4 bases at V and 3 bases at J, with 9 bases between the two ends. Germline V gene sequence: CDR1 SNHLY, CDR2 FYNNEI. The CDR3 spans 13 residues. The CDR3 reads CASSADSYTEAFF. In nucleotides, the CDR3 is TGTGCCAGCAGTGCGGATTCTTACACTGAAGCTTTCTTT.

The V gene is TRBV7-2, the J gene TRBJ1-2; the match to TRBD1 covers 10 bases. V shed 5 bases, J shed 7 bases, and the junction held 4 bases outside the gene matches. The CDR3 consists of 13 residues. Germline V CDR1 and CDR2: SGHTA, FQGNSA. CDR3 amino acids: CASSHGDRGGYTF. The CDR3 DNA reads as TGTGCCAGCAGCCATGGGGACAGGGGTGGCTACACCTTC.

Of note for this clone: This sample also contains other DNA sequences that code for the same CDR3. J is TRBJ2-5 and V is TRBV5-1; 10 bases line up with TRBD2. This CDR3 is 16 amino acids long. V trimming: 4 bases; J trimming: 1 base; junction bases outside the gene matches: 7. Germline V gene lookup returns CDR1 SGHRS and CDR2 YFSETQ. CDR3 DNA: TGCGCCAGCAGCCTCGGACTAGCGGAAGGCCAAGAGACCCAGTACTTC. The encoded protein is CASSLGLAEGQETQYF.

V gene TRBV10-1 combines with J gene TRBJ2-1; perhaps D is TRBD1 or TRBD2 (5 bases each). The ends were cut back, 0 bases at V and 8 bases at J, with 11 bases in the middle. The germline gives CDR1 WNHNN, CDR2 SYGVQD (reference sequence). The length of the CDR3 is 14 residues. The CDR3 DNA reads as TGCGCCAGCAGTGAGTCCGGGACGGCCCATGAGCAGTTCTTC. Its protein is CASSESGTAHEQFF.

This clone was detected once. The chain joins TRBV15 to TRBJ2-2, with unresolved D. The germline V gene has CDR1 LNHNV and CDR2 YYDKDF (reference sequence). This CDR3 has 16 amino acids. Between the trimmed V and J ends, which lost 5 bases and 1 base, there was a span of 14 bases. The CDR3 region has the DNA TGTGCCACCAGCGGATCCACAACACGGAACACCGGGGAGCTGTTTTTT. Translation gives CATSGSTTRNTGELFF.

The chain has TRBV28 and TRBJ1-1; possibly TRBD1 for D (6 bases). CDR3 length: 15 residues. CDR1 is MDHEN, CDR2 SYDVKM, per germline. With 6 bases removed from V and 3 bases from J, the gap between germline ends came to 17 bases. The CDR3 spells CASRVPGGPDTEAFF. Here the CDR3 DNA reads TGTGCCAGCAGAGTTCCGGGGGGGCCCGACACTGAAGCTTTCTTT.

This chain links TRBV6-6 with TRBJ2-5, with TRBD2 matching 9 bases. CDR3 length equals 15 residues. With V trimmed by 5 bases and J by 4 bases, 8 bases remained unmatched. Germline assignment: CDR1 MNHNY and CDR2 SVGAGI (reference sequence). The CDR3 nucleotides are TGTGCCAGCAGTCCGCGACTAGCGGTGGGAGAGACCCAGTACTTC. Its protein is CASSPRLAVGETQYF.

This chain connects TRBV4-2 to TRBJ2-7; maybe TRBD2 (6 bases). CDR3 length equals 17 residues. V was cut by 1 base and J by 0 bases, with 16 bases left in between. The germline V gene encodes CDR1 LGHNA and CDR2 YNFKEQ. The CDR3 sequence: CASSQVVVTRDSYEQYF. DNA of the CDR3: TGTGCCAGCAGCCAAGTAGTGGTGACTAGGGACTCCTACGAGCAGTACTTC.